This T cell receptor beta chain is from a study of response to subunit inactivated influenza vaccine. The study's findings and limits: Authors suggested seasonal influenza vaccinations each recruit few new T cells.

This clonotype showed up many times. No antigen is known for it. This CDR3 contains 16 residues. CDR1 and CDR2 (germline): SGHVS, FQNEAQ. The germline V and J ends were trimmed by 4 bases and 3 bases, with 18 bases remaining between them. A single record per CDR3 protein comes from TCRdb applying MiXCR to the RT-PCR reads. The sample lists roughly 630,000 distinct CDR3 sequences, 13% to 15% occurring once. This TCR was sampled from a man in his fifties who received an inactivated influenza vaccine. This specimen consisted of PBMCs from blood, obtained 14 days before vaccination. The V call is TRBV7-8, the J call TRBJ1-1; maybe TRBD1 (5 bases). CDR3 DNA sequence: TGTGCCAGCAGCTGGGACCCGGGACGGCGCCACACTGAAGCTTTCTTT. Translation: CASSWDPGRRHTEAFF.